This TCR beta chain was found in a study of blood T cell repertoires in COVID-19. Overall study context: From T cells, B-cell-depleted T cells, or PBMCs came the material, which was cDNA or gDNA.

With 0 bases removed from V and 4 bases from J, the gap between germline ends came to 10 bases. The germline V gene has CDR1 SGHRS and CDR2 YFSETQ. The length of the CDR3 is 14 residues. Repertoires were generated with immunoSEQ multiplex PCR, while TCRdb's copy carries only in-frame clones and drops some. The data show roughly 120,000 clones, less than 85% seen once. The sample consisted of peripheral blood. This receptor was taken from an older woman with acute or convalescent COVID-19. The chain uses TRBV5-1 and TRBJ2-5; a possible D gene is TRBD2 (6 bases). CDR3 bases: TGCGCCAGCAGCTTGGAGGGGAGGACAGAGACCCAGTACTTC. It is translated as CASSLEGRTETQYF.